The 15 T cell receptor beta chains below were found in one sample sequenced in a study of OX40 agonist ivuxolimab in advanced cancers. Libraries were prepared through the immunoSEQ multiplex PCR assay. TCRdb retrieved this table from immuneACCESS and kept in-frame rearrangements only. Not all clones are present; in checked studies, unresolved V genes account for under half, and no reason is known for the remainder. This sample comprises 52,000 or so clones, about 85% of them detected only once. 2.8% of the sample lies in the top ten. Sample: CD4+ or CD8+ T cells sorted from blood, taken in a trial of the OX40 agonist ivuxolimab. Receptors were obtained from an adult with an advanced solid tumor such as melanoma, head and neck, liver or kidney cancer.

The V gene is TRBV14, the J gene TRBJ2-2; 10 bases align to TRBD1. Germline-derived CDR1 and CDR2 are SGHDN and FVKESK. This CDR3 is 19 amino acids long. Trimming removed 4 bases from V and 0 bases from J; junction bases left unmatched: 11. CDR3 residues: CASSPGYGTGVTNTGELFF. The CDR3 DNA follows: TGTGCCAGCAGCCCAGGATACGGGACAGGGGTGACGAACACCGGGGAGCTGTTTTTT.

The chain employs TRBV11-2 and TRBJ2-1; TRBD2 matches at 13 bases. Germline values: CDR1 SGHAT, CDR2 FQNNGV. With V trimmed by 8 bases and J by 9 bases, 7 bases remained unmatched. The CDR3 loop spans 14 amino acids. DNA of the CDR3: TGTGCCAGCCAGGGACTAGCGGGAAAGGGTGAGCAGTTCTTC. This gives the protein CASQGLAGKGEQFF.

The chain recombines TRBV2 with TRBJ2-7; perhaps D is TRBD1 or TRBD2 (5 bases each). The CDR3 is 15 residues long. From germline, CDR1 is SNHLY and CDR2 FYNNEI. V was trimmed by 7 bases and J by 3 bases, leaving 19 bases between them. CDR3 protein: CASTEGPGMDYEQYF. Here the CDR3 DNA reads TGTGCCAGCACCGAGGGACCGGGTATGGACTACGAGCAGTACTTC.

This chain joins TRBV4-1 and TRBJ1-1; D is undetermined. Deletions cut 1 base from V and 0 bases from J, with 9 bases between. Germline V gene data show CDR1 as MGHRA and CDR2 as YSYEKL. CDR3 length: 15 amino acids. In DNA form, the CDR3 reads TGCGCCAGCAGCCAAGTCGCGACACTGAACACTGAAGCTTTCTTT. Amino acid sequence: CASSQVATLNTEAFF.

V usage is TRBV27 and J usage is TRBJ1-1; no clear D. With 2 bases removed from V and 1 base from J, the gap between germline ends came to 5 bases. Germline loops: CDR1 MNHEY, CDR2 SMNVEV (reference sequence). The CDR3 consists of 13 residues. The CDR3 DNA reads as TGTGCCAGCAGTTTAGTACAGAACACTGAAGCTTTCTTT. Protein sequence: CASSLVQNTEAFF.

The chain carries TRBV7-8 and TRBJ2-7, with a tentative D call TRBD2 (5 bases). CDR1 is SGHVS and CDR2 is FQNEAQ in the germline V gene. The V end was cut by 3 bases, the J end by 5 bases, with 11 bases between. CDR3 length equals 13 residues. The CDR3: CASSFRTVHEQYF. The CDR3 coding sequence is TGTGCCAGCAGCTTTCGGACTGTTCACGAGCAGTACTTC.

This clone is medium-sized (0.01 to 0.1%) within its sample. The rearrangement uses TRBV5-4 and TRBJ2-3, with no clear D. Germline V gene lookup returns CDR1 SGHNT and CDR2 YYREEE (reference sequence). V lost 0 bases to trimming and J lost 2 bases, with 4 bases between them. The CDR3 loop spans 13 amino acids. CDR3: CASSLGTTDTQYF. Written as DNA, the CDR3 is TGTGCCAGCAGCTTGGGGACCACAGATACGCAGTATTTT.

The chain couples TRBV2 to TRBJ2-3, with D maybe TRBD2 (6 bases). The CDR3 length is 15 residues. The V gene's germline CDR1 is SNHLY and CDR2 FYNNEI. V lost 4 bases and J 1 base, leaving 12 bases between the germline ends. The CDR3 DNA sequence: TGTGCCAGCAGTGGATTCGGGGGAGGCACAGATACGCAGTATTTT. It codes for CASSGFGGGTDTQYF.

V is TRBV7-6 and J is TRBJ2-2; D call uncertain. Germline loops: CDR1 SGHVS, CDR2 FNYEAQ. The CDR3 totals 14 residues. The germline V and J ends were trimmed by 5 bases and 1 base, with 8 bases remaining between them. Here the CDR3 DNA reads TGTGCCAGCAGCACAGACTGGAACACCGGGGAGCTGTTTTTT. It is translated as CASSTDWNTGELFF.

The chain joins TRBV7-9 to TRBJ2-1, with a tentative D call TRBD2 (5 bases). This CDR3 spans 14 amino acids. CDR1 SEHNR and CDR2 FQNEAQ come from the germline V gene (reference sequence). V lost 6 bases and J lost 2, with 11 bases in between. The CDR3 DNA reads TGTGCCAGCAGTAACAGCGGAGCCTACAATGAGCAGTTCTTC. This gives the protein CASSNSGAYNEQFF.

V and J are TRBV6-4 and TRBJ2-3; 12 nucleotides agree with TRBD2. The ends lost 5 bases at V and 2 bases at J; junction bases unmatched: 14. The CDR3 sequence is 19 residues long. Germline V gene sequence: CDR1 MRHNA, CDR2 SNTAGT. CDR3 amino acids: CASSFPLTTSGGHTDTQYF. Here the CDR3 DNA reads TGTGCCAGCAGTTTCCCACTGACCACTAGCGGGGGGCACACAGATACGCAGTATTTT.

The chain is built from TRBV2 and TRBJ2-1, with D maybe TRBD2 (6 bases). CDR3 length equals 13 residues. CDR1 SNHLY and CDR2 FYNNEI come from the germline V gene. V shed 7 bases and J shed 5 bases, with 12 bases lying between them. The DNA for the CDR3 is TGTGCCAGCAAACGGGAGAGGGACAATGAGCAGTTCTTC. It specifies CASKRERDNEQFF.

This chain joins TRBV4-2 and TRBJ2-3; 8 bases agree with TRBD1. CDR1 and CDR2 (germline): LGHNA, YNFKEQ. This CDR3 contains 15 residues. With 1 base clipped from V and 5 bases from J, the junction kept 5 bases outside the gene matches. The CDR3 DNA reads TGTGCCAGCAGCCAAGCCGGGACAGGTGAAGATACGCAGTATTTT. Protein product: CASSQAGTGEDTQYF.

The V and J genes are TRBV7-3 and TRBJ1-1; D not certain. Per the germline V gene, CDR1 is SGHTA and CDR2 is FQGTGA. CDR3 length: 14 residues. Deletions cut 2 bases from V and 5 bases from J, with 12 bases between. The CDR3 here is CASSLSAGGTEAFF. CDR3 DNA: TGTGCCAGCAGCTTATCCGCCGGAGGGACTGAAGCTTTCTTT.

The V call is TRBV7-9, the J call TRBJ1-2; tentatively, D is TRBD1 (6 bases). The germline gives CDR1 SEHNR, CDR2 FQNEAQ (reference sequence). This CDR3 has 16 amino acids. Trimming took off 2 bases at V and 2 bases at J, with 15 bases between the two ends. CDR3 amino acids: CASSLSWTEKNYGYTF. The CDR3 region has the DNA TGTGCCAGCAGCTTATCGTGGACAGAAAAGAACTATGGCTACACCTTC.